This TCR beta chain was recovered during a study of T-cell reconstitution after alpha-beta-depleted transplantation in children. V shed 5 bases and J 3 bases; nucleotides not matched to a gene: 6. The germline gives CDR1 DFQATT, CDR2 SNEGSKA (reference sequence). This CDR3 contains 14 residues. The sample holds many counts of this clonotype. During its preparation, the TCRbeta library received unique molecular identifiers. TCRdb itself ran the PCR reads through MiXCR, one entry per CDR3 protein. This table holds approximately 300,000 distinct CDR3 sequences, around a tenth found once. The sample in question was peripheral blood, obtained 180 days after TCRalphabeta/CD19-depleted stem cell transplant. This chain joins TRBV20-1 and TRBJ2-7; 11 nucleotides match TRBD2. The TCR originated in a male patient between 2 and 9 years old who had a stem cell transplant for chronic granulomatous disease, so the T cells may come from the graft donor. The CDR3 is CSALGLAANYEQYF. The CDR3 DNA follows: TGCAGTGCTCTGGGACTAGCGGCAAACTACGAGCAGTACTTC.